The 20 T cell receptor beta chains below were found in one sample sequenced in a study of vaccination and CD4 T cells after COVID-19. Described time point: late sampling 161 to 241 days after vaccination in a few convalescent patients. TCRdb reprocessed the PCR reads with MiXCR, giving one entry per CDR3 protein. Here the sample spans 25,000 to 35,000 distinct CDR3 sequences, approximately 49% being singletons. The sequencing used CD4+ T cells from blood, collected about 7 months after SARS-CoV-2 vaccination. These receptors all come from a human donor who had recovered from COVID-19.

As for this clonotype: A junction boundary mismatches the germline segment, possibly from a read error. V and J are TRBV15 and TRBJ1-4; D ambiguous. The CDR3 totals 12 residues. The V gene's germline CDR1 is LNHNV and CDR2 YYDKDF (reference sequence). The CDR3, as DNA: TGTGCCACCAGCCGAGATGGCGAAAAACTGTTTTTT. Encoded protein: CATSRDGEKLFF. Using reference TRBV15 and TRBJ1-4 for the parts outside the CDR3, the full variable domain is DAMVIQNPRYQVTQFGKPVTLSCSQTLNHNVMYWYQQKSSQAPKLLFHYYDKDFNNEADTPDNFQSRRPNTSFCFLDIRSPGLGDTAMYLCATSRDGEKLFFGSGTQLSVL.

This chain links TRBV27 with TRBJ2-7; TRBD1 or TRBD2 may be the D gene (5 bases each). Germline lookup yields CDR1 MNHEY and CDR2 SMNVEV (reference sequence). The germline V and J ends were trimmed by 6 bases and 0 bases, with 12 bases remaining between them. The CDR3 has 14 amino acids. DNA for the CDR3: TGTGCCAGCAGGAGCCTTGGGGGCTCCTACGAGCAGTACTTC. Its translation is CASRSLGGSYEQYF.

The chain uses TRBV20-1 and TRBJ2-1; D may be TRBD2 (7 bases). CDR1 and CDR2 from the germline V gene are DFQATT and SNEGSKA (reference sequence). V lost 0 bases, J lost 4 bases, and 16 bases lay in between. The length of the CDR3 is 16 residues. CDR3 DNA: TGCAGTGCTAGAGACTGGGGGCGGGAGAAGTACAATGAGCAGTTCTTC. Its translation: CSARDWGREKYNEQFF.

This chain uses TRBV20-1 with TRBJ2-1, with 8 bases identical to TRBD2. CDR1 and CDR2 (germline): DFQATT, SNEGSKA (reference sequence). The CDR3 length is 17 residues. V shed 0 bases, J shed 10 bases, and the junction held 17 bases outside the gene matches. CDR3: CSARDGPGGRSTGEQFF. The CDR3, as DNA: TGCAGTGCTAGAGATGGCCCCGGCGGGAGGAGTACAGGAGAGCAGTTCTTC.

The rearrangement joins TRBV28 to TRBJ2-2; D may be TRBD1 (6 bases). The CDR3 loop spans 16 amino acids. The ends were cut back, 5 bases at V and 1 base at J, with 14 bases in the middle. CDR1 and CDR2 from the germline V gene are MDHEN and SYDVKM. The CDR3 loop is CASSPRQVLNTGELFF. The CDR3 region has the DNA TGTGCCAGCAGTCCTAGACAGGTCCTGAACACCGGGGAGCTGTTTTTT.

This CDR3 is CSASLGRDQPQHF. DNA for the CDR3: TGCAGTGCTAGTCTGGGGCGAGATCAGCCCCAGCATTTT. This sequence joins TRBV20-1 and TRBJ1-5; D might be TRBD1 (5 bases). Per germline, CDR1 DFQATT and CDR2 SNEGSKA (reference sequence). Trimming removed 3 bases from V and 5 bases from J, with 11 bases in between. The CDR3 sequence is 13 residues long.

V gene TRBV4-1 combines with J gene TRBJ2-5; the D is unclear. The V and J ends lost 1 base and 4 bases respectively, with 10 bases between them. Germline V lookup: CDR1 MGHRA, CDR2 YSYEKL. The CDR3 totals 14 residues. This CDR3 reads CASSQVAFLETQYF. In nucleotides, the CDR3 is TGCGCCAGCAGCCAAGTTGCGTTCTTAGAGACCCAGTACTTC.

This clonotype came up a few times. The chain recombines TRBV6-1 with TRBJ2-2; D gene uncertain. Trimming removed 7 bases from V and 4 bases from J, with 7 bases in between. The CDR3 loop spans 12 amino acids. Germline V CDR1 and CDR2: MNHNS, SASEGT. CDR3 sequence: CASTWSTGELFF. CDR3 nucleotide sequence: TGTGCCAGCACCTGGAGCACCGGGGAGCTGTTTTTT.

V gene TRBV24-1 combines with J gene TRBJ2-5; 8 bases fit TRBD2. CDR3 length: 16 amino acids. Germline V gene lookup returns CDR1 KGHDR and CDR2 SFDVKD. V dropped 3 bases and J dropped 2; count of bases not matched to a gene: 7. CDR3 bases: TGTGCCACCAGTGATCCGCCCCTAGCGGGTCAAGAGACCCAGTACTTC. As protein: CATSDPPLAGQETQYF.

In this sample, this clonotype turned up a few times. The chain employs TRBV7-2 and TRBJ1-1; D is ambiguous. The CDR3 covers 13 residues. Trimming removed 1 base at V and 1 base at J, with 4 bases between. The germline gives CDR1 SGHTA, CDR2 FQGNSA. The CDR3 DNA reads TGTGCCAGCAGCTTAGGGCAGAACACTGAAGCTTTCTTT. It yields the protein CASSLGQNTEAFF.

This clonotype has just a few counts. V and J are TRBV5-1 and TRBJ1-1; 11 bases are a match to TRBD1. V lost 3 bases to trimming and J lost 5 bases; unmatched junction nucleotides: 9. The CDR3 is made up of 16 amino acids. Germline CDR1 SGHRS, CDR2 YFSETQ. CDR3 bases: TGCGCCAGCAGCTCCTGGGACAGGGGGGGACGGACTGAAGCTTTCTTT. Protein product: CASSSWDRGGRTEAFF.

V gene TRBV20-1 combines with J gene TRBJ2-5; D possibly uses TRBD1 or TRBD2 (5 bases each). The length of the CDR3 is 11 residues. Germline values: CDR1 DFQATT, CDR2 SNEGSKA (reference sequence). In DNA form, the CDR3 reads TGCGGGGGAGTTCGTTCAGAGACCCAGTACTTC. Translating it yields CGGVRSETQYF.

The chain carries TRBV6-1 and TRBJ2-6, with 8 bases aligning to TRBD1. The J segment lost 0 bases and the V segment lost 7 bases, leaving 8 bases of the junction unmatched. Germline loops: CDR1 MNHNS, CDR2 SASEGT. This CDR3 has 17 amino acids. The CDR3 region has the DNA TGTGCCAGCAATACCAGACAGGGGACCTCTGGGGCCAACGTCCTGACTTTC. Translating it yields CASNTRQGTSGANVLTF.

V and J are TRBV6-2 or TRBV6-3 and TRBJ2-7; TRBD2 agrees at 13 bases. The CDR3 is made up of 20 amino acids. Germline V CDR1 and CDR2: MNHEY, SVGEGT. Trimming cost V 0 bases and J 2 bases; bases outside gene matches: 13. The CDR3: CASSYSTTTQTSGRTYEQYF. The CDR3 DNA reads as TGTGCCAGCAGTTACTCAACAACCACGCAGACTAGCGGGAGGACCTACGAGCAGTACTTC.

This clonotype turned up a few times. CDR3 sequence: CASSLGQGGYEQYF. The CDR3 DNA sequence: TGTGCCAGCAGTTTGGGACAGGGTGGATACGAGCAGTACTTC. This chain uses TRBV6-5 with TRBJ2-7; 9 bases match TRBD1. Per the germline V gene, CDR1 is MNHEY and CDR2 is SVGAGI. This CDR3 has 14 residues. J was trimmed by 4 bases and V by 4 bases; bases with no gene match: 5.

The chain recombines TRBV5-1 with TRBJ1-1; TRBD1 aligns across 8 bases. Germline-derived CDR1 and CDR2 are SGHRS and YFSETQ. J was trimmed by 0 bases and V by 0 bases; bases with no gene match: 7. The CDR3 is 17 amino acids. The CDR3: CASSLGPPTGVNTEAFF. DNA of the CDR3: TGCGCCAGCAGCTTGGGCCCCCCGACAGGGGTGAACACTGAAGCTTTCTTT.

The chain links TRBV20-1 to TRBJ2-5; TRBD1 matches at 8 bases. V lost 4 bases to trimming and J lost 5 bases; unmatched junction nucleotides: 18. Germline V lookup: CDR1 DFQATT, CDR2 SNEGSKA (reference sequence). The CDR3 has 17 residues. For the CDR3, the DNA is TGCAGTGCTAAGGTCCCCGGCGGCAGGGGGCGCATGGAGACCCAGTACTTC. Translated: CSAKVPGGRGRMETQYF.

This clonotype was counted between two and nine times. The chain combines TRBV15 with TRBJ2-7, with 8 bases that match TRBD1. V shed 1 base and J 6 bases; nucleotides not matched to a gene: 5. The CDR3 has 14 residues. Germline V CDR1 and CDR2: LNHNV, YYDKDF (reference sequence). CDR3 sequence reads: CATSRGTGSIEQYF. CDR3 nucleotides: TGTGCCACCAGCAGAGGGACAGGGTCTATCGAGCAGTACTTC.

This clonotype was seen only once. The V call is TRBV4-1, the J call TRBJ2-5; D possibly corresponds to TRBD2 (6 bases). Trimming cost V 5 bases and J 2 bases, with 21 bases left between them. Germline V gene lookup returns CDR1 MGHRA and CDR2 YSYEKL. CDR3 length: 17 amino acids. Written as DNA, the CDR3 is TGCGCCAGCAGCTTTAGCGCGGGGCTAGCCGATCAAGAGACCCAGTACTTC. This encodes CASSFSAGLADQETQYF.

The chain is built from TRBV28 and TRBJ1-6; D remains ambiguous. This CDR3 is built from 13 residues. Looked up from germline, CDR1 is MDHEN and CDR2 is SYDVKM. V was pared by 5 bases and J by 5 bases, with 7 bases between. CDR3 sequence (DNA): TGTGCCAGCAGTCTACCCGATAATTCACCCCTCCACTTT. Encoded protein: CASSLPDNSPLHF.